Shown below are 2 T cell receptor beta chains from a single sample sequenced in a study of long-term antiretroviral therapy in people with HIV. They ran version v3.0 of the immunoSEQ assay at survey level. Sequenced by immunoSEQ multiplex PCR; TCRdb stores in-frame clones only, minus some. There are 25,000 to 40,000 clones in the sample; roughly 97% occur only once, and about 1.9% lies in the top ten. Sequencing was performed on unsorted PBMCs, taken 7.6 years after starting antiretroviral therapy. All receptors derive from a man under 40 with HIV.

The rearrangement uses TRBV7-2 and TRBJ2-1; 8 bases are a match to TRBD2. The CDR3 totals 15 residues. CDR1 and CDR2 from the germline V gene are SGHTA and FQGNSA. Trimming cost V 8 bases and J 9 bases; bases outside gene matches: 15. CDR3 loop: CASSPGRAPVGEQFF. As DNA, the CDR3 is TGTGCCAGCTCTCCCGGGAGGGCCCCTGTAGGTGAGCAGTTCTTC.

The rearrangement links TRBV4-1 to TRBJ1-2; TRBD1 is a possible D gene (5 bases). V lost 1 base and J lost 0, with 9 bases in between. The CDR3 is 15 amino acids. Germline-derived CDR1 and CDR2 are MGHRA and YSYEKL. The CDR3 spells CASSQVGGANYGYTF. CDR3 nucleotide sequence: TGCGCCAGCAGCCAAGTAGGAGGGGCTAACTATGGCTACACCTTC.